This TCR beta chain was observed in a study of blood T cells in healthy people across ages. The use of a sample-barcoded 5' primer and a J-beta primer mix characterized a second PCR of about 7 to 12 cycles. TCRdb re-called the 5' RACE reads through MiXCR, storing one row per CDR3 protein. Of hundreds of thousands of distinct CDR3 sequences in the sample, just over 55% were seen once. After removal of 5 bases from V and 3 bases from J, the junction contained 0 bases not matched to a gene. The length of the CDR3 is 14 residues. The sequencing sample was made of blood. The sequence was collected from a man aged 35 to 55 in good health. This chain uses TRBV12-3 or TRBV12-4 with TRBJ2-3, with TRBD2 matching 12 bases. Here the CDR3 DNA reads TGTGCCAGCAGTACTAGCGGGAGGACAGATACGCAGTATTTT. This encodes CASSTSGRTDTQYF.